Presented here are 32 T cell receptor beta chains from one specimen sequenced in a study of shared clonotypes between healthy human individuals. The repertoire was sequenced with immunoSEQ multiplex PCR; TCRdb's copy has only in-frame clones and lacks some. The sample has about half a million clones, 65% to 85% seen once. Source material: PBMCs. Receptor source: a woman aged 40 to 50 in good health. Some clones in this sample may be carry-over from other donors' samples.

The V call is TRBV11-3, the J call TRBJ1-4; no clear D gene. From germline, CDR1 is SGHNT and CDR2 YENEEA. The germline V and J ends were trimmed by 5 bases and 8 bases, with 9 bases remaining between them. This CDR3 is 12 amino acids long. CDR3 sequence reads: CASSNMGEKLFF. The CDR3 nucleotides read TGTGCCAGCAGCAATATGGGGGAAAAACTGTTTTTT. Combining the CDR3 with reference TRBV11-3 and TRBJ1-4 gives the whole variable domain EAGVVQSPRYKIIEKKQPVAFWCNPISGHNTLYWYLQNLGQGPELLIRYENEEAVDDSQLPKDRFSAERLKGVDSTLKIQPAELGDSAVYLCASSNMGEKLFFGSGTQLSVL.

V is TRBV19 and J is TRBJ1-1; 11 bases match TRBD1. The germline gives CDR1 LNHDA, CDR2 SQIVND (reference sequence). The CDR3 sequence is 16 residues long. The V segment lost 1 base and the J segment 7 bases; nucleotides outside the gene matches: 8. CDR3 protein: CASSIGFGQGAIEAFF. CDR3 DNA sequence: TGTGCCAGTAGTATAGGTTTTGGACAGGGGGCCATTGAAGCTTTCTTT.

The genes are TRBV28 and TRBJ1-2; weak D call: TRBD1 (5 bases). CDR3 length: 13 amino acids. The germline V gene has CDR1 MDHEN and CDR2 SYDVKM. The V gene lost 7 bases and the J gene lost 4 bases, with 13 bases spanning the gap. This CDR3 is CASTRGQVYGYTF. CDR3 bases: TGTGCCAGCACCCGCGGACAAGTCTATGGCTACACCTTC.

This rearrangement joins TRBV7-2 to TRBJ2-3; D perhaps matches TRBD2 (7 bases). Germline lookup yields CDR1 SGHTA and CDR2 FQGNSA. V lost 5 bases and J 14 bases, leaving 20 bases between the germline ends. The CDR3 contains 13 residues. The CDR3 reads CASSPRGGLVLYF. The CDR3 nucleotides are TGTGCCAGCAGCCCGAGGGGGGGACTGGTCCTGTATTTT.

The chain carries TRBV10-3 and TRBJ1-1; perhaps TRBD1 as D (5 bases). CDR3 length: 13 amino acids. CDR1 is ENHRY and CDR2 is SYGVKD in the germline V gene. Trimming took 7 bases from V and 1 from J, leaving 10 bases between them. The CDR3 reads CAIKQGENTEAFF. CDR3 sequence (DNA): TGTGCCATCAAGCAGGGTGAGAACACTGAAGCTTTCTTT.

DNA of the CDR3: TGTGCCAGCAGCTTAGTCCGGGGTCCCAATTCGGCCCAGCATTTT. Residues: CASSLVRGPNSAQHF. This chain uses TRBV7-8 with TRBJ1-5; unclear D gene. This CDR3 region has 15 residues. Germline lookup yields CDR1 SGHVS and CDR2 FQNEAQ. Trimming stripped 1 base from V and 11 bases from J, with 18 bases between.

The V gene is TRBV25-1, the J gene TRBJ1-5; 8 bases align to TRBD1. CDR1 is MGHDK and CDR2 is SYGVNS in the germline V gene. J lost 3 bases, V lost 5 bases, and 6 bases had no gene match. This CDR3 spans 15 amino acids. CDR3 loop: CASSFPDRDNQPQHF. The CDR3 DNA follows: TGTGCCAGCAGTTTCCCGGACAGGGACAATCAGCCCCAGCATTTT.

In its sample, this clone was seen many times. The V call is TRBV19, the J call TRBJ1-2; D is unresolved. The CDR3 covers 11 residues. The V gene lost 5 bases and the J gene lost 5 bases, with 6 bases spanning the gap. Germline V gene sequence: CDR1 LNHDA, CDR2 SQIVND (reference sequence). The CDR3 region is CASSRLYGYTF. The CDR3 region has the DNA TGTGCCAGTAGTCGATTGTATGGCTACACCTTC.

The chain links TRBV25-1 to TRBJ2-4, with 9 nucleotides matching TRBD1. Germline V CDR1 and CDR2: MGHDK, SYGVNS. The J segment lost 3 bases and the V segment lost 3 bases, leaving 9 bases of the junction unmatched. This CDR3 comprises 17 residues. The CDR3 loop reads CASSDLGTGPYKNIQYF. CDR3 bases: TGTGCCAGCAGTGATTTGGGGACAGGGCCCTACAAAAACATTCAGTACTTC.

The chain joins TRBV7-8 to TRBJ2-1; 8 bases line up with TRBD1. Germline CDR1 SGHVS, CDR2 FQNEAQ. Trimming cost V 5 bases and J 2 bases; bases outside gene matches: 5. This CDR3 region has 15 residues. As DNA, the CDR3 is TGTGCCAGCAGCCTCGACAGGGGCCCCTACAATGAGCAGTTCTTC. It specifies CASSLDRGPYNEQFF.

V and J are TRBV30 and TRBJ2-2; no definite D call. The CDR3 is 14 residues long. CDR1 is GTSNPN and CDR2 is SVGIG in the germline V gene (reference sequence). V was shortened by 2 bases and J by 2 bases, with 9 bases between the two germline ends. CDR3: CAWSKEYNTGELFF. CDR3 coding DNA: TGTGCCTGGAGTAAGGAGTACAACACCGGGGAGCTGTTTTTT.

This chain connects TRBV9 to TRBJ2-1, with no clear D. CDR3 size: 15 residues. V gave up 0 bases and J gave up 5 bases, with 12 bases separating them. Germline CDR1 reads SGDLS; CDR2 reads YYNGEE. The DNA of the CDR3 is TGTGCCAGCAGCGTAGCTGTCGCGGCACACAATGAGCAGTTCTTC. Its translation: CASSVAVAAHNEQFF.

The chain couples TRBV30 to TRBJ2-3; 8 positions match TRBD2. The V segment lost 4 bases and the J segment 0 bases; nucleotides outside the gene matches: 9. The germline V gene has CDR1 GTSNPN and CDR2 SVGIG (reference sequence). The CDR3 spans 16 residues. The CDR3 loop is CAWNRPASGSTDTQYF. The CDR3 DNA is TGTGCCTGGAATAGGCCGGCTAGCGGGAGCACAGATACGCAGTATTTT.

The genes are TRBV30 and TRBJ1-1; D call uncertain. CDR1 is GTSNPN and CDR2 is SVGIG in the germline V gene (reference sequence). The V end was cut by 0 bases, the J end by 10 bases, with 12 bases between. This CDR3 contains 12 residues. This chain's CDR3 is CAWSVAAAGAFF. In DNA, the CDR3 is TGTGCCTGGAGTGTAGCGGCGGCGGGAGCTTTCTTT.

Note on this clone: With only one base between it and a far larger clone, this is likely a read error. V gene TRBV5-4 combines with J gene TRBJ2-7; D is ambiguous. Germline assignment: CDR1 SGHNT and CDR2 YYREEE (reference sequence). CDR3 length equals 12 residues. CDR3 in DNA: TGCGCCAGCAGCTCGGGTGGTTACGAGCAGTACTTC. As protein: CASSSGGYEQYF.

Comments on this clone: Since a far larger clone is one base different, this is likely a read error. This specimen includes other DNA sequences encoding the same CDR3. The chain is built from TRBV28 and TRBJ2-2; 8 nucleotides match TRBD1. In germline, CDR1 is MDHEN, CDR2 SYDVKM. J lost 0 bases, V lost 1 base, and 13 bases had no gene match. This CDR3 spans 20 amino acids. The CDR3 DNA reads TGTGCCAGCAGTTTATCCTCCTCCAGGACAGGGCCAACGAACACCGGGGAGCTGTTTTTT. Translating it yields CASSLSSSRTGPTNTGELFF. The whole variable domain, remainder taken from reference TRBV28 and TRBJ2-2, is DVKVTQSSRYLVKRTGEKVFLECVQDMDHENMFWYRQDPGLGLRLIYFSYDVKMKEKGDIPEGYSVSREKKERFSLILESASTNQTSMYLCASSLSSSRTGPTNTGELFFGEGSRLTVL.

The chain has TRBV5-1 and TRBJ1-1; D remains ambiguous. The CDR3 has 13 residues. V was shortened by 3 bases and J by 1 base, with 7 bases between the two germline ends. Germline CDR1 and CDR2: SGHRS and YFSETQ. In DNA, the CDR3 is TGCGCCAGCAGCTACTTTTCGAACACTGAAGCTTTCTTT. As protein: CASSYFSNTEAFF.

The rearrangement joins TRBV28 to TRBJ1-3; TRBD1 agrees at 11 bases. Trimming took 6 bases from V and 9 from J; bases not matched to a gene: 7. The CDR3 spans 14 residues. The V gene's germline CDR1 is MDHEN and CDR2 SYDVKM. In nucleotides, the CDR3 is TGTGCCAGCAGAACGGGACAGGGGGTGGCCACCATATATTTT. Protein: CASRTGQGVATIYF.

The rearrangement joins TRBV5-5 to TRBJ2-7, with D uncertain. Trimming took off 0 bases at V and 7 bases at J, with 20 bases between the two ends. This CDR3 has 16 residues. Germline V lookup: CDR1 SGHKS, CDR2 YYEKEE (reference sequence). Here the CDR3 DNA reads TGTGCCAGCAGCTTGGGATGGTCAGTGGGTTCGTGGGAGCAGTACTTC. It encodes CASSLGWSVGSWEQYF.

This clone was picked up a small number of times. The chain combines TRBV5-1 with TRBJ2-5, with TRBD1 as a possible D gene (6 bases). V lost 1 base and J 2 bases, leaving 30 bases between the germline ends. The CDR3 length is 21 residues. Germline V gene lookup returns CDR1 SGHRS and CDR2 YFSETQ. The CDR3 spells CASSLRPSLRTDRSPQETQYF. The CDR3 DNA reads as TGCGCCAGCAGCTTGAGGCCCTCGCTTAGGACAGATCGGAGCCCGCAAGAGACCCAGTACTTC.

The chain has TRBV6-4 and TRBJ2-5; weak D call: TRBD1 (5 bases). Germline V gives CDR1 MRHNA, CDR2 SNTAGT. V was pared by 6 bases and J by 0 bases, with 8 bases between. The CDR3 is 13 amino acids. CDR3 DNA sequence: TGTGCCAGCAGCGCGACAGACCAAGAGACCCAGTACTTC. Translating gives CASSATDQETQYF.

The chain carries TRBV19 and TRBJ1-5; TRBD1 is a possible D gene (6 bases). Deletions cut 0 bases from V and 1 base from J, with 10 bases between. Germline loops: CDR1 LNHDA, CDR2 SQIVND (reference sequence). This CDR3 contains 16 residues. CDR3 bases: TGTGCCAGTAGTATAGATGCAGGGGCGAGCAATCAGCCCCAGCATTTT. It encodes CASSIDAGASNQPQHF.

Ten or more counts support this clone. This sample also contains other DNA sequences that code for the same CDR3. This rearrangement joins TRBV5-8 to TRBJ2-3; TRBD1 matches at 8 bases. The CDR3 runs 16 residues. V trimming: 3 bases; J trimming: 1 base; junction bases outside the gene matches: 7. Germline CDR1 reads SGHTS; CDR2 reads YDEGEE. In DNA, the CDR3 is TGTGCCAGCAGCTCCAGAGCAGGGGGCGGCACAGATACGCAGTATTTT. It encodes CASSSRAGGGTDTQYF.

The gene calls are TRBV20-1 and TRBJ2-5; 9 nucleotides align to TRBD2. Germline V lookup: CDR1 DFQATT, CDR2 SNEGSKA (reference sequence). The V gene end was trimmed by 7 bases and the J gene end by 5 bases; junction bases not matched to a gene: 2. The CDR3 is made up of 11 amino acids. DNA for the CDR3: TGCAGTGTTACTAGCGGGGAGACCCAGTACTTC. The encoded protein is CSVTSGETQYF.

This clone was recorded many times. This chain uses TRBV28 with TRBJ2-5; 8 positions agree with TRBD2. Germline V CDR1 and CDR2: MDHEN, SYDVKM. This CDR3 comprises 18 residues. Germline trimming cut 0 bases from V and 3 bases from J; bases unmatched to any gene: 12. The CDR3 spells CASSLWASGRQLEETQYF. The CDR3 nucleotides are TGTGCCAGCAGTTTATGGGCTAGCGGGCGACAATTGGAAGAGACCCAGTACTTC.

Concerning this clone itself: A far larger clone is one base from this, pointing to a likely read error. Additional DNA sequences in this sample encode the identical CDR3. This chain joins TRBV18 and TRBJ1-1; possibly TRBD1 for D (6 bases). The CDR3 consists of 18 residues. Germline CDR1 reads KGHSH; CDR2 reads LQKENI. Deletions cut 3 bases from V and 5 bases from J, with 25 bases between. DNA for the CDR3: TGTGCCAGCTCACCCTCCGGGGGGCCCGAGGGACCGAATACTGAAGCTTTCTTT. Its translation: CASSPSGGPEGPNTEAFF.

This clone was counted only a few times. This likely came from a read error, as a far larger clone is one base away. This sequence joins TRBV4-1 and TRBJ2-7; D gene uncertain. In germline, CDR1 is MGHRA, CDR2 YSYEKL. The CDR3 has 15 residues. V was shortened by 5 bases and J by 0 bases, with 14 bases between the two germline ends. The CDR3 DNA is TGCGCCAGCAGCAACCTAAAGGCTAGCTCCTACGAGCAGTACTTC. Its translation: CASSNLKASSYEQYF.

This clone appeared once. It is likely a read error: a sequence one base away is far more abundant. Distinct nucleotide sequences in the sample also encode this CDR3. The rearrangement uses TRBV7-3 and TRBJ2-7; D possibly corresponds to TRBD1 (6 bases). Germline CDR1 is SGHTA and CDR2 is FQGTGA. CDR3 length equals 14 residues. CDR3 nucleotide sequence: TGTGCCAGCAGCCCTACCGGGACAAGTACCGCGCAGTACTTT. Protein product: CASSPTGTSTAQYF.

A note on this clone: Given a far larger clone just one base away, this is likely a sequencing read error. The CDR3: CASSPGQQGKNIQYF. CDR3 nucleotides: TGCGCCAGCAGCCCCGGGCAACAGGGGAAAAACATTCAGTACTTC. This chain uses TRBV4-1 with TRBJ2-4, with 7 bases lining up with TRBD1. Germline CDR1 MGHRA, CDR2 YSYEKL. Trimming took 4 bases from V and 4 from J; bases not matched to a gene: 7. CDR3 length equals 15 residues.

This clone occurred a few times. This chain uses TRBV7-2 with TRBJ2-1; 8 nucleotides agree with TRBD2. V gave up 2 bases and J gave up 2 bases; unmatched junction bases: 8. The CDR3 totals 17 residues. Germline lookup yields CDR1 SGHTA and CDR2 FQGNSA. The CDR3 loop is CASSLQTGGPPYNEQFF. DNA for the CDR3: TGTGCCAGCAGCTTACAAACGGGAGGGCCCCCCTACAATGAGCAGTTCTTC.

CDR3 nucleotides: TGTGCCAGCATCGGGAGAGATGAGCAGTTCTTC. Translating gives CASIGRDEQFF. The chain joins TRBV25-1 to TRBJ2-1; D might be TRBD2 (6 bases). Trimming removed 7 bases from V and 8 bases from J, with 9 bases in between. CDR3 size: 11 residues. Germline CDR1 MGHDK, CDR2 SYGVNS.

With regard to this clone: A far larger clone is one base from this, pointing to a likely read error. The V and J genes are TRBV28 and TRBJ2-7, with D possibly being TRBD2 (5 bases). The V and J ends lost 2 bases and 3 bases respectively, with 14 bases between them. Per the germline V gene, CDR1 is MDHEN and CDR2 is SYDVKM. The CDR3 sequence is 15 residues long. The chain's CDR3 is CASSLSPRGSYEQYF. The CDR3 DNA is TGTGCCAGCAGTTTAAGTCCTAGAGGGAGCTACGAGCAGTACTTC.